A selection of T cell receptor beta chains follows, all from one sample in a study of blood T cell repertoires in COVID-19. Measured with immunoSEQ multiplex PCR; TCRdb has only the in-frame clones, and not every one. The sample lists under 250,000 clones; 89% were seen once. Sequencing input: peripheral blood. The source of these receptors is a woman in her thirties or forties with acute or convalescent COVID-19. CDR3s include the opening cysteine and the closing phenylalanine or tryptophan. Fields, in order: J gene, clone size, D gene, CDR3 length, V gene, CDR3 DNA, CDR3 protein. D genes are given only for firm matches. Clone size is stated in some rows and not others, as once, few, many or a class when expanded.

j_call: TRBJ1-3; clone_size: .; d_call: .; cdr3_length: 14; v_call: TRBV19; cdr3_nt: TGTGCCAGTAGTATAGTGGGACATGGAAACACCATATATTTT; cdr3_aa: CASSIVGHGNTIYF
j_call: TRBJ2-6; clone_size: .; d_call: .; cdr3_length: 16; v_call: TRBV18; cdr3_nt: TGTGCCAGCTCACCACCTACAAGCTCTGGGGCCAACGTCCTGACTTTC; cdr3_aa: CASSPPTSSGANVLTF
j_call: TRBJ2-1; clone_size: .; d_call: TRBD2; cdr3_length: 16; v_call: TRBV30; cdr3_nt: TGTGCCTGGAGTGCGGGACTACCGAGCTCCTACAATGAGCAGTTCTTC; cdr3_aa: CAWSAGLPSSYNEQFF
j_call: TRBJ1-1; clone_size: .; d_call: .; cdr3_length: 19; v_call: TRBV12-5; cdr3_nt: TGTGCTAGTGGTCCCCCGGAGGTTATAAGCCGCCATTGGAACACTGAAGCTTTCTTT; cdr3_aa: CASGPPEVISRHWNTEAFF
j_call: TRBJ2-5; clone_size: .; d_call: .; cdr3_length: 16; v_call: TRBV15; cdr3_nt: TGTGCCACCAGCAGAGTGATGGCTAGCCTGGGGGAGACCCAGTACTTC; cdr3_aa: CATSRVMASLGETQYF
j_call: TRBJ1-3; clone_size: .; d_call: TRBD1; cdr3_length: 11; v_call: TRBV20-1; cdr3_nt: TGCAGTGCTAGAGTCCGGGACAGGGTATATTTT; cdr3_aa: CSARVRDRVYF
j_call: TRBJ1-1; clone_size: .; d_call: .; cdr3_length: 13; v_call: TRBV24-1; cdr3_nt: TGTGCCACCAGAGGACACGACTACACTGAAGCTTTCTTT; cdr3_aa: CATRGHDYTEAFF
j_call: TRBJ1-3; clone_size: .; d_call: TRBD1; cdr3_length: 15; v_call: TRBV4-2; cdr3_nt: TGTGCCAGCAGCCAGGGGCTACAGGGGGGAAACACCATATATTTT; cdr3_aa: CASSQGLQGGNTIYF
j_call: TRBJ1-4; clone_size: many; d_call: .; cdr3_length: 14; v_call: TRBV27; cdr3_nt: TGTGCCAGCAACTTATCGCATAGGGGTGAAAAACTGTTTTTT; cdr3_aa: CASNLSHRGEKLFF
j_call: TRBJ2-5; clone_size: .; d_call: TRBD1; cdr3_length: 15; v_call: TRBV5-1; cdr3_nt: TGCGCCAGCAGCTGGGGGACAGGGGGCTTGGAGACCCAGTACTTC; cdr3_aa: CASSWGTGGLETQYF
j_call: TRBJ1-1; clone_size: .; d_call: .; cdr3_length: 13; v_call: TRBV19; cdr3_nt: TGTGCCAGTAGTGCTTCAGGGAGGAGGGAAGCTTTCTTT; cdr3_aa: CASSASGRREAFF
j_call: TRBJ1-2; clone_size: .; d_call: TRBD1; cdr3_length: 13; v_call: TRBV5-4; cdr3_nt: TGTGCCAGCAGCTTGAACAGGGGCTATGGCTACACCTTC; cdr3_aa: CASSLNRGYGYTF
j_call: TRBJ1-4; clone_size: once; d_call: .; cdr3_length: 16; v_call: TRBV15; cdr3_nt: TGTGCCACCAGCAGAGATGGAGGAGGGCCTAATGAAAAACTGTTTTTT; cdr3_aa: CATSRDGGGPNEKLFF
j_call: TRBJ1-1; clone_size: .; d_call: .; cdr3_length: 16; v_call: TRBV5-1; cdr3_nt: TGCGCCAGCAGCTCTCGGACATCCAGCATGAACACTGAAGCTTTCTTT; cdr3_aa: CASSSRTSSMNTEAFF
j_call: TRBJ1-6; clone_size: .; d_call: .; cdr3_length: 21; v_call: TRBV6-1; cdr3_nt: TGTGCCAGCAGTGAACGCCTCCGGGGAAAGGGTCCCAACCTCGATAATTCACCCCTCCACTTT; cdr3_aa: CASSERLRGKGPNLDNSPLHF
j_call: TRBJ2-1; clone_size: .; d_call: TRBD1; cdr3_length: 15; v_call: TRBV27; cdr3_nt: TGTGCCAGCAAAACCGGGACAGGGTCCTACAATGAGCAGTTCTTC; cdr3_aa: CASKTGTGSYNEQFF
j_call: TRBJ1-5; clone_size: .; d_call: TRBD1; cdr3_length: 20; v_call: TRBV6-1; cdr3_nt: TGTGCCAGCAGTGAAGAGGGGGACGAGACAGGGTGGTATGGCAATCAGCCCCAGCATTTT; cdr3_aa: CASSEEGDETGWYGNQPQHF
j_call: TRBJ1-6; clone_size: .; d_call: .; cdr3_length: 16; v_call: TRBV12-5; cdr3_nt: TGTGCTAGTGGTTTGGTACGAGATGGGGCCGGTTCACCCCTCCACTTT; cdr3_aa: CASGLVRDGAGSPLHF
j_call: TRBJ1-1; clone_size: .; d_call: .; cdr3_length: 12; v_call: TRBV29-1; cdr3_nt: TGCAGCGTCGCGACATGGAACACTGAAGCTTTCTTT; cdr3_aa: CSVATWNTEAFF
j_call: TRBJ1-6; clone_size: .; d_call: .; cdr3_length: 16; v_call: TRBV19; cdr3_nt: TGTGCCAGTAGAGAGGTCCCCTCTACCCTCGGCTCACCCCTCCACTTT; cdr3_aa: CASREVPSTLGSPLHF
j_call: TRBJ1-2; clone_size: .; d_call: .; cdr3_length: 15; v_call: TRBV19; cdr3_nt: TGTGCCACCCAGTGGTCGGACCTCGGGGACTATGGCTACACCTTC; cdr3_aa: CATQWSDLGDYGYTF
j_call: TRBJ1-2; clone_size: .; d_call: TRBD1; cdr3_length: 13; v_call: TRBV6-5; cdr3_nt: TGTGCCACCCAGACAGGGGACAAGGCTGGCTACACCTTC; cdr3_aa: CATQTGDKAGYTF
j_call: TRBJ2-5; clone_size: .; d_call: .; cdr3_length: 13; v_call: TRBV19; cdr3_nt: TGTGCCAGTAGTATAGAGGGGGGAGAGACCCAGTACTTC; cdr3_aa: CASSIEGGETQYF
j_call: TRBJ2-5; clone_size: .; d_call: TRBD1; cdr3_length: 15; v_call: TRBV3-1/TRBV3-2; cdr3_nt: TGTGCCAGCAGCCAAGGGACAGGGGCCAGTGTGGGCCAGTACTTC; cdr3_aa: CASSQGTGASVGQYF
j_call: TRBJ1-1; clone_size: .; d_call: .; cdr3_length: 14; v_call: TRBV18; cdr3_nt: TGTGCCAGCTCACTAGAGGATATGAGCACTGAAGCTTTCTTT; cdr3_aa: CASSLEDMSTEAFF
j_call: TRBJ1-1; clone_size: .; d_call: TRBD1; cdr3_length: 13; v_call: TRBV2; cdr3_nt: TGTGCCAGCAGTTTAAAACAGGGGACTGAAGCTTTCTTT; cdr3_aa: CASSLKQGTEAFF
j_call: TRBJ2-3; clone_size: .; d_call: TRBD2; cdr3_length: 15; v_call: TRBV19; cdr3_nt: TGTGCCAGTACGGAGGGGCCGGGGGGTGGAGGTACGCAGTATTTT; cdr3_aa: CASTEGPGGGGTQYF
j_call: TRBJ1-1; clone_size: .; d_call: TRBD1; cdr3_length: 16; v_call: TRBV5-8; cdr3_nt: TGTGCCAGCAGCTCCGAAGCCGGGACAGGGGACACTGAAGCTTTCTTT; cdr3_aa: CASSSEAGTGDTEAFF
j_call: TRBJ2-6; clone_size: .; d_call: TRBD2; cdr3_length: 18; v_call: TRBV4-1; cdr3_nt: TGCGCCAGCAGCCAAAGGGAGCGGGGGCTCTCTGGGGCCAACGTCCTGACTTTC; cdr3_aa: CASSQRERGLSGANVLTF
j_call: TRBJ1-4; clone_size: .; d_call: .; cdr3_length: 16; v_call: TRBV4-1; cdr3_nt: TGCGCCAGCAGCCAACCCAATCGAGGGACTAATGAAAAACTGTTTTTT; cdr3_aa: CASSQPNRGTNEKLFF
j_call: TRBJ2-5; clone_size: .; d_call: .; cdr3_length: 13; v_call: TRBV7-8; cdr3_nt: TGTGCCAGTGGCGGGGGCTACCAAGAGACCCAGTACTTC; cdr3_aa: CASGGGYQETQYF
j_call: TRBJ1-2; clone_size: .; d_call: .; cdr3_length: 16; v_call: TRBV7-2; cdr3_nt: TGTGCCAGCAGCTTAGAGATAGACAGGACCTCCTATGGCTACACCTTC; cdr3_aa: CASSLEIDRTSYGYTF
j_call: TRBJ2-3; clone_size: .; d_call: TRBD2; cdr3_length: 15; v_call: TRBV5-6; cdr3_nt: TGTGCCAGCAGCTTGACTAGCGGGGGCACAGATACGCAGTATTTT; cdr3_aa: CASSLTSGGTDTQYF
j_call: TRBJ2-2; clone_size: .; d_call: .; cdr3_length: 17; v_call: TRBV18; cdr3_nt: TGTGCCAGCTCACCCCTAGGGGAACTCTGTCAGACCGGGGAGCTGTTTTTT; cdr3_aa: CASSPLGELCQTGELFF
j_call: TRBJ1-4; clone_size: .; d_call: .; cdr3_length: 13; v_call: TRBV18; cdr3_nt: TGTGCCAGCAGCGGGACGGATAATGAAAAACTGTTTTTT; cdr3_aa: CASSGTDNEKLFF
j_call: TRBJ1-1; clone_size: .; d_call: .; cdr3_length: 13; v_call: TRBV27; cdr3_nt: TGTGCCAGCAGTTACCTCTCCGGGACTGAAGCTTTCTTT; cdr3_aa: CASSYLSGTEAFF
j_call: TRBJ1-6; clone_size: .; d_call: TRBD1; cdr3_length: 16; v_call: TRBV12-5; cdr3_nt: TGTGCTAGTGGTTTGGCGTTACAGGGGTCTGATTCACCCCTCCACTTT; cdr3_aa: CASGLALQGSDSPLHF
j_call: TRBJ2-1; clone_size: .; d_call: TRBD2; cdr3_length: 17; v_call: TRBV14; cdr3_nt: TGTGCCAGCAGCCTTAATAGCGGGGGAGGCTCCTACAATGAGCAGTTCTTC; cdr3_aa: CASSLNSGGGSYNEQFF
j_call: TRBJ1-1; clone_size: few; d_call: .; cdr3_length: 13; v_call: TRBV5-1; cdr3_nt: TGCGCCAGCAGCTTCAGCGGGGACACTGAAGCTTTCTTT; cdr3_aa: CASSFSGDTEAFF
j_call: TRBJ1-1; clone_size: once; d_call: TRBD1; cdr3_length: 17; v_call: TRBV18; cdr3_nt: TGTGCCAGCTCACCAGCCGGGACAGAAACTATGAACACTGAAGCTTTCTTT; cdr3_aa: CASSPAGTETMNTEAFF